Listed here are 19 T cell receptor beta chains from one sample, sequenced in a study of identical twins. One entry per CDR3 protein results from TCRdb running MiXCR on the 5' RACE reads. This table has some 500,000 distinct CDR3 sequences, roughly 13% appearing once. This same sample was also taken into another study, of yellow fever vaccine responses in identical twins.

Sample: CD4+ T cells sorted from blood. All receptors derive from a woman aged 18-29 years in good health.

This clonotype has at least ten counts. The chain combines TRBV5-1 with TRBJ2-5; 7 bases agree with TRBD1. Germline V gene data show CDR1 as SGHRS and CDR2 as YFSETQ. CDR3 length: 15 amino acids. The trim removed 0 bases at V and 4 bases at J, leaving 6 bases unmatched. The CDR3 is CASSLEGAARETQYF. DNA of the CDR3: TGCGCCAGCAGCTTGGAGGGGGCAGCTCGAGAGACCCAGTACTTC. The full variable domain, with the rest looked up from reference TRBV5-1 and TRBJ2-5, is KAGVTQTPRYLIKTRGQQVTLSCSPISGHRSVSWYQQTPGQGLQFLFEYFSETQRNKGNFPGRFSGRQFSNSRSEMNVSTLELGDSALYLCASSLEGAARETQYFGPGTRLLVL.

This clonotype has more than one count but fewer than ten. This rearrangement joins TRBV24-1 to TRBJ2-2; 8 bases map to TRBD2. The CDR3 length is 16 residues. V was clipped by 0 bases and J by 6 bases; unmatched bases: 5. CDR1 is KGHDR and CDR2 is SFDVKD in the germline V gene. CDR3: CATSDLSLAGSGELFF. The CDR3 DNA follows: TGTGCCACCAGTGATTTGAGTCTAGCGGGCTCCGGGGAGCTGTTTTTT.

This clonotype was seen only a few times. The chain recombines TRBV6-1 with TRBJ2-7, with 9 positions matching TRBD1. CDR3 length: 16 amino acids. Germline assignment: CDR1 MNHNS and CDR2 SASEGT. Unmatched junction bases numbered 16, after V lost 6 bases and J lost 7 bases. In DNA form, the CDR3 reads TGTGCCAGCAGAGGTCCTTCCGGGACAGGGCTAGTTGAGCAGTACTTC. Translation gives CASRGPSGTGLVEQYF.

In this sample, this clonotype turned up many times. V usage is TRBV4-1 and J usage is TRBJ1-1; D may be TRBD1 (5 bases). Trimming pared 4 bases from V and 0 bases from J, leaving 24 bases between. This CDR3 comprises 19 residues. The germline V gene encodes CDR1 MGHRA and CDR2 YSYEKL. CDR3 bases: TGCGCCAGCAGCCCGGGGTTTTCGGGGGTCGGTGGTGTGAACACTGAAGCTTTCTTT. The encoded protein is CASSPGFSGVGGVNTEAFF.

This clonotype was seen a few times. This chain connects TRBV15 to TRBJ2-7; 9 bases fit TRBD2. Germline V gene data show CDR1 as LNHNV and CDR2 as YYDKDF (reference sequence). CDR3 length: 14 residues. V shed 1 base and J 5 bases; nucleotides not matched to a gene: 3. The CDR3 loop reads CATSRGGGANEQYF. The CDR3 DNA is TGTGCCACCAGCAGAGGCGGGGGGGCCAACGAGCAGTACTTC.

This clonotype was counted only a few times. The rearrangement uses TRBV6-4 and TRBJ2-1; no definite D call. Germline values: CDR1 MRHNA, CDR2 SNTAGT. The CDR3 is 16 residues long. The V and J ends lost 4 bases and 0 bases respectively, with 13 bases between them. In DNA form, the CDR3 reads TGTGCCAGCAGTGCTTCCCCCGCGAGCTCCTACAATGAGCAGTTCTTC. Residues: CASSASPASSYNEQFF.

This sequence joins TRBV5-6 and TRBJ2-7; no clear D. The germline V gene has CDR1 SGHDT and CDR2 YYEEEE. V lost 2 bases and J lost 0, with 15 bases in between. The CDR3 totals 16 residues. CDR3 coding DNA: TGTGCCAGCAGCTTAATTAACGGGCCTTTCTCCTACGAGCAGTACTTC. Protein sequence: CASSLINGPFSYEQYF.

V and J are TRBV27 and TRBJ2-1, with unresolved D. Germline V gene sequence: CDR1 MNHEY, CDR2 SMNVEV (reference sequence). With 6 bases removed from V and 2 bases from J, the gap between germline ends came to 8 bases. This CDR3 spans 13 amino acids. The CDR3 DNA follows: TGTGCCAGCAGACGGATTACCTACAATGAGCAGTTCTTC. Translation gives CASRRITYNEQFF.

This clonotype was observed once. The chain combines TRBV12-3 or TRBV12-4 with TRBJ2-2; 8 nucleotides match TRBD2. The CDR3 runs to 15 residues. J gave up 5 bases and V 5 bases, and 7 bases lay outside the gene matches. CDR3 protein: CASSKSGRFTGELFF. CDR3 DNA: TGTGCCAGCAGTAAGAGCGGGAGATTTACCGGGGAGCTGTTTTTT.

V and J are TRBV6-5 and TRBJ2-1; a weak D match, TRBD2 (6 bases). The germline V gene encodes CDR1 MNHEY and CDR2 SVGAGI. V lost 0 bases, J lost 7 bases, and 10 bases lay in between. The CDR3 extends over 14 amino acids. As DNA, the CDR3 is TGTGCCAGCAGTTACTCAAGAGCGGGTAATGAGCAGTTCTTC. It translates to CASSYSRAGNEQFF.

The chain has TRBV5-4 and TRBJ2-7, with no clear D. V lost 1 base, J lost 7 bases, and 12 bases lay in between. The CDR3 loop spans 13 amino acids. Looked up from germline, CDR1 is SGHNT and CDR2 is YYREEE (reference sequence). The CDR3 is CASSLLVPGEQYF. The CDR3 nucleotides read TGTGCCAGCAGCTTGTTGGTCCCTGGTGAGCAGTACTTC.

This clonotype was picked up a small number of times. This rearrangement joins TRBV24-1 to TRBJ2-5; either TRBD1 or TRBD2 may supply D (5 bases each). CDR1 is KGHDR, CDR2 SFDVKD, per germline. The ends were cut back, 2 bases at V and 2 bases at J, with 11 bases in the middle. The CDR3 runs to 15 residues. The CDR3 region has the DNA TGTGCCACCAGTGATTCGGGACCGATACAAGAGACCCAGTACTTC. Protein: CATSDSGPIQETQYF.

V usage is TRBV27 and J usage is TRBJ1-2; 9 nucleotides line up with TRBD1. The germline V gene has CDR1 MNHEY and CDR2 SMNVEV (reference sequence). Germline trimming cut 3 bases from V and 8 bases from J; bases unmatched to any gene: 4. The CDR3 sequence is 13 residues long. CDR3 residues: CASSFGTGSGYTF. The CDR3, as DNA: TGTGCCAGCAGTTTCGGGACAGGGAGCGGCTACACCTTC.

This rearrangement joins TRBV12-3 or TRBV12-4 to TRBJ2-2, with a possible D match to TRBD2 (5 bases). The V gene lost 8 bases and the J gene lost 4 bases, with 17 bases spanning the gap. The CDR3 consists of 15 residues. The CDR3 coding sequence is TGTGCCAGCCTACCCGGGGTTTCGCTCACCGGGGAGCTGTTTTTT. Translated: CASLPGVSLTGELFF.

A few counts support this clonotype. The J gene is TRBJ1-2, the V gene TRBV7-9; D remains ambiguous. CDR3 length equals 14 residues. Per germline, CDR1 SEHNR and CDR2 FQNEAQ (reference sequence). The germline V and J ends were trimmed by 6 bases and 4 bases, with 15 bases remaining between them. The CDR3 reads CASSLGGQFYGYTF. CDR3 in DNA: TGTGCCAGCAGTCTTGGAGGGCAATTCTATGGCTACACCTTC.

The rearrangement uses TRBV20-1 and TRBJ1-2, with D tentatively TRBD1 (5 bases). The V and J ends lost 2 bases and 8 bases respectively, with 15 bases between them. The CDR3 loop spans 13 amino acids. CDR1 is DFQATT and CDR2 is SNEGSKA in the germline V gene (reference sequence). The CDR3 sequence: CSARRDPDGGYTF. CDR3 bases: TGCAGTGCTAGACGGGACCCGGATGGGGGCTACACCTTC.

The CDR3 loop is CSPGEREGPNGNEQYF. The CDR3 DNA is TGCAGCCCTGGGGAGCGGGAGGGCCCCAACGGAAACGAGCAGTACTTC. V is TRBV29-1 and J is TRBJ2-7, with TRBD2 matching over 10 bases. Germline V gene sequence: CDR1 SQVTM, CDR2 ANQGSEA. The CDR3 sequence is 16 residues long. V was clipped by 8 bases and J by 5 bases; unmatched bases: 18.

This clonotype was recorded a few times. V usage is TRBV28 and J usage is TRBJ2-2; D is uncertain. V lost 3 bases and J 9 bases, leaving 14 bases between the germline ends. CDR1 is MDHEN and CDR2 is SYDVKM in the germline V gene. CDR3 size: 14 residues. CDR3 bases: TGTGCCAGCAGTTTCCCCGGCCACGCCAGGGAGCTGTTTTTT. The encoded protein is CASSFPGHARELFF.

This clonotype was observed a few times. The chain uses TRBV7-2 and TRBJ2-3; D might be TRBD1 (6 bases). Trimming took 4 bases from V and 6 from J, leaving 14 bases between them. This CDR3 comprises 14 residues. Germline V lookup: CDR1 SGHTA, CDR2 FQGNSA. CDR3: CASSSRHRADTQYF. CDR3 bases: TGTGCCAGCAGCTCAAGACACAGGGCTGATACGCAGTATTTT.